These 10 T cell receptor beta chains were all obtained from the same sample, sequenced in a study of CD8 T cells in Susac syndrome. With random hexamers, about 0.5 to 1 ug RNA was reverse transcribed. Using its own MiXCR run on the immunoSEQ multiplex PCR reads, TCRdb lists one record per CDR3 protein. The sample lists under 150,000 distinct CDR3 sequences, approximately 95% seen once, with 0.13% to 0.15% in the top ten. The specimen was CD4+ T cells from PBMCs. The receptors were sampled from a human donor with Susac syndrome.

The chain employs TRBV20-1 and TRBJ2-7; tentatively, D is TRBD2 (6 bases). Trimming left V 3 bases short and J 6 bases short, with 15 bases between. The CDR3 length is 13 residues. Germline V gene lookup returns CDR1 DFQATT and CDR2 SNEGSKA (reference sequence). In DNA form, the CDR3 reads TGCAGTGCTAGTGGTGCGGGAATCGGCGAGCAGTACTTC. Protein: CSASGAGIGEQYF.

This clonotype was recorded only once. The V and J genes are TRBV5-6 and TRBJ1-1; the D is unclear. The CDR3 has 15 amino acids. Trimming removed 1 base from V and 3 bases from J, with 13 bases in between. Germline CDR1 SGHDT, CDR2 YYEEEE. Here the CDR3 reads CASSLLGWRDTEAFF. The DNA of the CDR3 is TGTGCCAGCAGCTTGCTGGGTTGGCGGGACACTGAAGCTTTCTTT.

V usage is TRBV20-1 and J usage is TRBJ1-1, with D maybe TRBD1 (5 bases). From germline, CDR1 is DFQATT and CDR2 SNEGSKA (reference sequence). Trimming pared 6 bases from V and 6 bases from J, leaving 17 bases between. CDR3 length: 13 residues. DNA of the CDR3: TGCAGTGCGCCGATGGGAGGGGAAGCTGAAGCTTTCTTT. Translation: CSAPMGGEAEAFF.

This sequence joins TRBV30 and TRBJ2-7, with 8 bases lining up with TRBD1. CDR3 length equals 13 residues. Germline V CDR1 and CDR2: GTSNPN, SVGIG (reference sequence). J gave up 6 bases and V 5 bases, and 9 bases lay outside the gene matches. The CDR3 spells CAWDDRGGLEQYF. The CDR3 nucleotides read TGTGCCTGGGATGACAGGGGAGGACTCGAGCAGTACTTC.

This clonotype was seen just once. V and J are TRBV5-1 and TRBJ1-1, with D possibly matching TRBD1 (5 bases). Trimming cost V 4 bases and J 0 bases, with 10 bases left between them. The CDR3 length is 14 residues. The germline CDR1 and CDR2 sequences are SGHRS and YFSETQ. The CDR3 coding sequence is TGCGCCAGCAGCGTAGGGACTGTGAACACTGAAGCTTTCTTT. Its translation is CASSVGTVNTEAFF.

The rearrangement uses TRBV9 and TRBJ2-5; either TRBD1 or TRBD2 may fit D (5 bases each). The CDR3 runs to 14 residues. From germline, CDR1 is SGDLS and CDR2 YYNGEE. Trimming left V 4 bases short and J 1 base short, with 11 bases between. CDR3 sequence reads: CASSPGDGQETQYF. The CDR3 DNA reads TGTGCCAGCAGCCCCGGGGACGGCCAAGAGACCCAGTACTTC.

This clonotype was counted once. CDR3 loop: CASSLANTEAFF. CDR3 in DNA: TGTGCCAGCAGCTTGGCGAACACTGAAGCTTTCTTT. J is TRBJ1-1 and V is TRBV5-6; D call uncertain. This CDR3 is 12 amino acids long. The germline gives CDR1 SGHDT, CDR2 YYEEEE. Trimming shortened V by 0 bases and J by 1 base, and 1 base separated the two germline ends. Looking up the rest from reference TRBV5-6 and TRBJ1-1 gives the full variable domain: DAGVTQSPTHLIKTRGQQVTLRCSPKSGHDTVSWYQQALGQGPQFIFQYYEEEERQRGNFPDRFSGHQFPNYSSELNVNALLLGDSALYLCASSLANTEAFFGQGTRLTVV.

V and J are TRBV12-3 or TRBV12-4 and TRBJ1-2, with TRBD1 as a possible D gene (6 bases). With 1 base removed from V and 8 bases from J, the gap between germline ends came to 14 bases. The CDR3 contains 14 residues. CDR3 amino acids: CASSLEGDFGGYTF. The CDR3 DNA reads as TGTGCCAGCAGTTTAGAGGGGGACTTCGGGGGCTACACCTTC.

V is TRBV28 and J is TRBJ1-1; maybe TRBD1 (5 bases). Germline assignment: CDR1 MDHEN and CDR2 SYDVKM. V dropped 6 bases and J dropped 8 bases, with 10 bases sitting between them. This CDR3 is built from 11 residues. CDR3 sequence reads: CASRYRREAFF. The CDR3, as DNA: TGTGCCAGCAGGTACAGGAGAGAAGCTTTCTTT.

The rearrangement joins TRBV15 to TRBJ2-5; D not certain. The CDR3 totals 13 residues. Trimming removed 0 bases at V and 9 bases at J, with 11 bases between. Germline V gene data show CDR1 as LNHNV and CDR2 as YYDKDF (reference sequence). CDR3 amino acids: CATSREVGSPQYF. The CDR3 DNA is TGTGCCACCAGCAGAGAGGTGGGGTCCCCCCAGTACTTC.